Following are 4 T cell receptor beta chains from one sample sequenced in a study of blood T cells in healthy people across ages. Next came a second PCR, run for about 6 to 11 cycles, which used a sample-barcoded 5' primer along with a J-beta primer mix. TCRdb re-derived calls from the 5' RACE reads in MiXCR, one entry per CDR3 protein. Of about 780,000 distinct CDR3 sequences in the sample, about 62% are singletons; the top ten hold approximately 30%. What was sequenced was blood. The receptors derive from a man younger than 45 in good health.

J is TRBJ2-7 and V is TRBV7-2; the match to TRBD1 covers 9 bases. The CDR3 is made up of 15 amino acids. J lost 3 bases, V lost 3 bases, and 6 bases had no gene match. CDR1 and CDR2 (germline): SGHTA, FQGNSA. The CDR3 region has the DNA TGTGCCAGCAGCTTCCAACAGGGGGCTTACTACGAGCAGTACTTC. It codes for CASSFQQGAYYEQYF.

For this clonotype: The germline gene is not matched at one end of the junction; a read error may be the cause. V gene TRBV7-9 combines with J gene TRBJ2-3; 7 bases agree with TRBD2. The CDR3 is 15 amino acids. From germline, CDR1 is SEHNR and CDR2 FQNEAQ (reference sequence). CDR3 residues: CASSPSGESTGTQYF. In DNA, the CDR3 is TGTGCCAGCAGTCCAAGCGGGGAATCCACAGGTACGCAGTATTTT.

This clonotype has just a few counts. The J gene is TRBJ2-1, the V gene TRBV25-1, with 12 bases matching TRBD2. Trimming removed 8 bases from V and 9 bases from J; junction bases left unmatched: 2. The germline V gene has CDR1 MGHDK and CDR2 SYGVNS. The CDR3 is 12 amino acids. As DNA, the CDR3 is TGTGCCAGCGCGACTAGCGGGGGTGAGCAGTTCTTC. Its translation is CASATSGGEQFF. Full variable domain (remainder filled in from reference TRBV25-1 and TRBJ2-1): EADIYQTPRYLVIGTGKKITLECSQTMGHDKMYWYQQDPGMELHLIHYSYGVNSTEKGDLSSESTVSRIRTEHFPLTLESARPSHTSQYLCASATSGGEQFFGPGTRLTVL.

The V and J genes are TRBV12-3 or TRBV12-4 and TRBJ2-5, with 7 nucleotides matching TRBD1. The CDR3 length is 13 residues. With V trimmed by 8 bases and J by 11 bases, 14 bases remained unmatched. The CDR3 here is CASVFEGAVRQYF. The CDR3 nucleotides read TGTGCCAGCGTCTTCGAGGGGGCTGTTCGGCAGTACTTC.